This TCR beta chain was found in a study of immune reconstitution after stem cell transplant in scleroderma. Trimming left V 2 bases short and J 4 bases short, with 6 bases between. Per germline, CDR1 SSHAT and CDR2 FNYEAQ (reference sequence). This CDR3 spans 13 amino acids. TCRdb reprocessed the RT-PCR reads with MiXCR, giving one entry per CDR3 protein. The sample has 2,500 to 3,500 distinct CDR3 sequences, more than 7.5% seen once. This specimen was taken before or after autologous hematopoietic stem cell transplantation (not recorded which). This receptor was taken from a female donor with systemic sclerosis. The rearrangement uses TRBV7-7 and TRBJ2-1, with unresolved D. CDR3 sequence: CASSLTRYNEQFF. As DNA, the CDR3 is TGTGCCAGCAGCTTAACCAGATACAATGAGCAGTTCTTC.